Below are 21 T cell receptor beta chains sequenced from a single sample in a study of T-cell memory formation after mild COVID-19. TCRdb independently ran MiXCR on the 5' RACE reads; one entry per CDR3 protein. The sample yields under 250,000 distinct CDR3 sequences, 15% to 19% seen once. Sequencing was performed on PBMCs or a T cell subset sorted from them (not recorded which). The receptors were gathered from an adult woman who had mild COVID-19 (a few samples of this study predate the infection). Cell type and time point are not known.

This clonotype appeared a few times. This rearrangement joins TRBV10-3 to TRBJ1-4; D uncertain. Trimming shortened V by 7 bases and J by 8 bases, and 17 bases separated the two germline ends. The CDR3 has 14 amino acids. CDR1 and CDR2 from the germline V gene are ENHRY and SYGVKD. The DNA for the CDR3 is TGTGCCATCAAAGACGCCTACTCGGGGGAAAAACTGTTTTTT. Its protein product is CAIKDAYSGEKLFF.

The chain has TRBV3-1 and TRBJ2-5, with D hard to call. V was cut by 0 bases and J by 4 bases, with 12 bases left in between. In germline, CDR1 is LGHDT, CDR2 YNNKEL (reference sequence). The CDR3 runs to 15 residues. The CDR3 spells CASSQDTYMGETQYF. As DNA, the CDR3 is TGTGCCAGCAGCCAAGATACCTACATGGGAGAGACCCAGTACTTC.

The chain has TRBV6-5 and TRBJ2-2; D uncertain. The V end lost 7 bases, the J end lost 7 bases, and 13 bases lay between the germline ends. The V gene's germline CDR1 is MNHEY and CDR2 SVGAGI. This CDR3 region has 13 residues. In nucleotides, the CDR3 is TGTGCCAGCACCCCTCTGGCTGGCGGGGAGCTGTTTTTT. Residues: CASTPLAGGELFF.

The chain links TRBV3-1 to TRBJ2-3, with D perhaps TRBD1 (6 bases). Germline lookup yields CDR1 LGHDT and CDR2 YNNKEL (reference sequence). Trimming left V 0 bases short and J 2 bases short, with 6 bases between. CDR3 size: 14 residues. CDR3 nucleotides: TGTGCCAGCAGCCAAGAGGGACACACAGATACGCAGTATTTT. Translating it yields CASSQEGHTDTQYF.

The chain links TRBV4-1 to TRBJ2-1; D is possibly TRBD1 or TRBD2 (6 bases each). V shed 6 bases and J shed 0 bases, with 15 bases lying between them. This CDR3 is 16 amino acids long. Germline V lookup: CDR1 MGHRA, CDR2 YSYEKL. DNA of the CDR3: TGCGCCAGCAGTCGTTTGGGGGGCACCTCCTACAATGAGCAGTTCTTC. This gives the protein CASSRLGGTSYNEQFF.

The chain combines TRBV6-5 with TRBJ1-2; a possible D gene is TRBD1 (5 bases). Per germline, CDR1 MNHEY and CDR2 SVGAGI. The CDR3 has 14 residues. Trimming left V 5 bases short and J 7 bases short, with 17 bases between. CDR3 region: CASSLHPQGGGYTF. The DNA for the CDR3 is TGTGCCAGCAGTCTACACCCCCAGGGTGGTGGCTACACCTTC.

The rearrangement uses TRBV18 and TRBJ2-7; TRBD1 or TRBD2 may be the D gene (7 bases each). Trimming took 6 bases from V and 4 from J, leaving 19 bases between them. CDR1 KGHSH and CDR2 LQKENI come from the germline V gene. The CDR3 consists of 15 residues. CDR3: CASSRTAGQQYEQYF. The CDR3 DNA reads as TGTGCCAGCTCGCGAACAGCGGGACAGCAATACGAGCAGTACTTC.

The sample holds a few counts of this clonotype. The chain employs TRBV7-2 and TRBJ2-2, with D unresolved. Between the trimmed V and J ends, which lost 4 bases and 4 bases, there was a span of 13 bases. Germline V gene lookup returns CDR1 SGHTA and CDR2 FQGNSA. The CDR3 extends over 15 amino acids. CDR3 region: CASSSRLQLTGELFF. The DNA for the CDR3 is TGTGCCAGCAGCTCCAGACTCCAACTCACCGGGGAGCTGTTTTTT.

This clonotype was detected ten times or more. The V and J genes are TRBV3-1 and TRBJ2-5; 11 nucleotides line up with TRBD2. The CDR3 totals 16 residues. V lost 5 bases and J lost 2; bases outside the gene matches: 7. Looked up from germline, CDR1 is LGHDT and CDR2 is YNNKEL (reference sequence). CDR3 sequence reads: CASSARLAGLQETQYF. The CDR3 DNA reads as TGTGCCAGCAGCGCGAGACTAGCGGGACTTCAAGAGACCCAGTACTTC.

V usage is TRBV6-5 and J usage is TRBJ1-2; D call uncertain. Trimming took 4 bases from V and 6 from J, leaving 9 bases between them. From germline, CDR1 is MNHEY and CDR2 SVGAGI. The CDR3 is made up of 12 amino acids. The CDR3 region is CASSSAQDGYTF. CDR3 sequence (DNA): TGTGCCAGCAGTTCAGCTCAAGATGGCTACACCTTC.

The chain links TRBV20-1 to TRBJ2-1, with D possibly matching TRBD1 (6 bases). The CDR3 totals 14 residues. Germline V gene lookup returns CDR1 DFQATT and CDR2 SNEGSKA (reference sequence). Trimming stripped 3 bases from V and 8 bases from J, with 17 bases between. DNA for the CDR3: TGCAGTGCTAGGAAGACAGGTTCAAGGCATGAGCAGTTCTTC. It codes for CSARKTGSRHEQFF.

This clonotype was counted at least ten times. J is TRBJ2-7 and V is TRBV19; 9 nucleotides agree with TRBD1. This CDR3 region has 15 residues. Trimming removed 6 bases from V and 0 bases from J; junction bases left unmatched: 6. The germline gives CDR1 LNHDA, CDR2 SQIVND (reference sequence). The CDR3 here is CASRATGGSSYEQYF. DNA for the CDR3: TGTGCCAGTAGAGCGACAGGGGGAAGCTCCTACGAGCAGTACTTC. Full variable domain (rest looked up from reference TRBV19 and TRBJ2-7): DGGITQSPKYLFRKEGQNVTLSCEQNLNHDAMYWYRQDPGQGLRLIYYSQIVNDFQKGDIAEGYSVSREKKESFPLTVTSAQKNPTAFYLCASRATGGSSYEQYFGPGTRLTVT.

This clonotype appeared a single time. The chain links TRBV6-1 to TRBJ1-1, with TRBD1 as a possible D gene (5 bases). Per germline, CDR1 MNHNS and CDR2 SASEGT. This CDR3 has 18 amino acids. Trimming left V 6 bases short and J 3 bases short, with 26 bases between. The CDR3: CASSLKLVRGLGDTEAFF. CDR3 nucleotides: TGTGCCAGCAGCCTAAAATTGGTGAGGGGTCTCGGGGACACTGAAGCTTTCTTT.

This clonotype showed up just a few times. The rearrangement uses TRBV9 and TRBJ2-7, with D possibly TRBD1 on 7 matching bases. V lost 0 bases to trimming and J lost 3 bases, with 13 bases between them. The germline V gene has CDR1 SGDLS and CDR2 YYNGEE. This CDR3 contains 15 residues. This CDR3 reads CASSVGTGGNYEQYF. The DNA for the CDR3 is TGTGCCAGCAGCGTAGGGACAGGAGGGAACTACGAGCAGTACTTC. Full variable domain (remainder filled in from reference TRBV9 and TRBJ2-7): DSGVTQTPKHLITATGQRVTLRCSPRSGDLSVYWYQQSLDQGLQFLIQYYNGEERAKGNILERFSAQQFPDLHSELNLSSLELGDSALYFCASSVGTGGNYEQYFGPGTRLTVT.

Ten or more counts support this clonotype. In DNA form, the CDR3 reads TGCAGTGCGAGAAGCCCCCGGGCAGGCAATCAGCCCCAGCATTTT. It codes for CSARSPRAGNQPQHF. This sequence joins TRBV20-1 and TRBJ1-5; D remains ambiguous. With 6 bases removed from V and 2 bases from J, the gap between germline ends came to 17 bases. This CDR3 spans 15 amino acids. The germline gives CDR1 DFQATT, CDR2 SNEGSKA (reference sequence).

The chain employs TRBV5-1 and TRBJ2-1; TRBD2 matches 11 bases. The trim removed 3 bases at V and 6 bases at J, leaving 8 bases unmatched. The CDR3 spans 16 residues. The germline gives CDR1 SGHRS, CDR2 YFSETQ. The CDR3: CASSSLLAGVLNEQFF. The CDR3 DNA is TGCGCCAGCAGCTCGCTACTAGCGGGAGTTCTCAATGAGCAGTTCTTC.

This clonotype was observed a handful of times. The V and J genes are TRBV6-5 and TRBJ1-1; tentatively, D is TRBD1 (5 bases). There are 13 residues in the CDR3. V was cut by 6 bases and J by 7 bases, with 15 bases left in between. Germline lookup yields CDR1 MNHEY and CDR2 SVGAGI. CDR3 sequence (DNA): TGTGCCAGCAGCTTAAGGGGACCGAGTGAAGCTTTCTTT. Its protein product is CASSLRGPSEAFF.

This clonotype was detected a few times. The chain has TRBV3-1 and TRBJ2-1; 8 nucleotides align to TRBD2. This CDR3 has 12 residues. Trimming removed 3 bases from V and 12 bases from J; junction bases left unmatched: 4. Germline lookup yields CDR1 LGHDT and CDR2 YNNKEL (reference sequence). The CDR3 coding sequence is TGTGCCAGCAGCCAGGACGGGACTAGGCAGTTCTTC. It encodes CASSQDGTRQFF.

This clonotype was detected ten times or more. This chain links TRBV24-1 with TRBJ1-1, with TRBD1 matching 7 bases. Germline V gene data show CDR1 as KGHDR and CDR2 as SFDVKD. With 8 bases clipped from V and 3 bases from J, the junction kept 11 bases outside the gene matches. The CDR3 loop spans 15 amino acids. CDR3 sequence: CATTPQGPEYTEAFF. The CDR3 DNA reads as TGTGCCACCACCCCACAGGGGCCAGAGTACACTGAAGCTTTCTTT.

This clonotype was recorded a few times. V and J are TRBV11-3 and TRBJ2-3, with 8 bases identical to TRBD2. The CDR3 consists of 16 residues. The V segment lost 5 bases and the J segment 3 bases; nucleotides outside the gene matches: 10. CDR1 and CDR2 (germline): SGHNT, YENEEA. The CDR3 region has the DNA TGTGCCAGCAGCCCAGTCCAGCGGGAGTATACAGATACGCAGTATTTT. Its translation: CASSPVQREYTDTQYF.

This clonotype was counted between two and nine times. The chain links TRBV3-1 to TRBJ2-1; 8 bases line up with TRBD1. The V segment lost 3 bases and the J segment 8 bases; nucleotides outside the gene matches: 6. Germline V gene lookup returns CDR1 LGHDT and CDR2 YNNKEL (reference sequence). CDR3 size: 14 residues. The CDR3 spells CASSHLSTGDEQFF. The CDR3 DNA reads TGTGCCAGCAGCCATCTCTCGACAGGGGATGAGCAGTTCTTC.